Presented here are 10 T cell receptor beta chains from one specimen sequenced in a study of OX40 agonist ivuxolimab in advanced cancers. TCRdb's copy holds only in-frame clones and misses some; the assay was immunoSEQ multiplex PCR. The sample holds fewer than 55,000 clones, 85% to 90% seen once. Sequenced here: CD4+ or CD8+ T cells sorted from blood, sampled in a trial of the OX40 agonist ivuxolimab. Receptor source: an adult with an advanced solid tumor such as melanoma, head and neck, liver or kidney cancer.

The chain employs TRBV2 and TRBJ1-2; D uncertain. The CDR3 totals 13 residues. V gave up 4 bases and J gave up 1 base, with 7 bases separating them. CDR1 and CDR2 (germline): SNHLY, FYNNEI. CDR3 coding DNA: TGTGCCAGCAGTGTCACAGTTAACTATGGCTACACCTTC. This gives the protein CASSVTVNYGYTF.

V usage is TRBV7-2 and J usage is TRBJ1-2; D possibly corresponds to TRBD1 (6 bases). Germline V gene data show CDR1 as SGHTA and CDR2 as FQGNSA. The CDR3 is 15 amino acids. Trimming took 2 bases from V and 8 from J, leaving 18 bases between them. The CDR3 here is CASSLFGGLEAGYTF. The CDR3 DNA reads TGTGCCAGCAGCTTATTCGGGGGGCTTGAGGCGGGCTACACCTTC.

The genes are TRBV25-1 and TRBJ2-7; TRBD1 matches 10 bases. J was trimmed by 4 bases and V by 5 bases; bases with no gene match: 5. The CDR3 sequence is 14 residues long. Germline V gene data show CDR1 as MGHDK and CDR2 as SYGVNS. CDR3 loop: CASSPGQGIYEQYF. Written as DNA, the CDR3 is TGTGCCAGCAGTCCGGGACAGGGGATTTACGAGCAGTACTTC.

The CDR3: CASSDLSRRGGADTQYF. The CDR3 DNA reads as TGTGCCAGCAGTGACTTGTCTAGGCGGGGGGGCGCAGATACGCAGTATTTT. This chain links TRBV25-1 with TRBJ2-3, with 9 bases fitting TRBD2. With 3 bases clipped from V and 4 bases from J, the junction kept 11 bases outside the gene matches. Germline-derived CDR1 and CDR2 are MGHDK and SYGVNS. The CDR3 loop spans 17 amino acids.

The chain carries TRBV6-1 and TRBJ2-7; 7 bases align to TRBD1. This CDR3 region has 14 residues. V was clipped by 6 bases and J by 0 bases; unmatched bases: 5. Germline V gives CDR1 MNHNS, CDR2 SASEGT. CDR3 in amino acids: CASRVGQHSYEQYF. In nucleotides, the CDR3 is TGTGCCAGCAGGGTGGGACAGCACTCCTACGAGCAGTACTTC.

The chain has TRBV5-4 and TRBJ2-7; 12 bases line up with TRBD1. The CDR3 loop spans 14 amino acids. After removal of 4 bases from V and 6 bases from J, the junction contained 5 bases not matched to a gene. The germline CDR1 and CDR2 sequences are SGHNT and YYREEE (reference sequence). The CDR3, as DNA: TGTGCCAGCAGCCCGGGACAGGGGGCGGCCGAGCAGTACTTC. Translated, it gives CASSPGQGAAEQYF. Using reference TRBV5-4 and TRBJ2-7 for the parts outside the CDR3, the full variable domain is ETGVTQSPTHLIKTRGQQVTLRCSSQSGHNTVSWYQQALGQGPQFIFQYYREEENGRGNFPPRFSGLQFPNYSSELNVNALELDDSALYLCASSPGQGAAEQYFGPGTRLTVT.

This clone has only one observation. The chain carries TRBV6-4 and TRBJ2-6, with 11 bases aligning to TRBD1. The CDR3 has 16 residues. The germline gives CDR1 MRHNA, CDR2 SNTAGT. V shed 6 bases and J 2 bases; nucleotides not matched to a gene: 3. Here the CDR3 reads CASSRTGGAGANVLTF. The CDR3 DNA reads TGTGCCAGCAGCAGGACAGGGGGCGCTGGGGCCAACGTCCTGACTTTC.

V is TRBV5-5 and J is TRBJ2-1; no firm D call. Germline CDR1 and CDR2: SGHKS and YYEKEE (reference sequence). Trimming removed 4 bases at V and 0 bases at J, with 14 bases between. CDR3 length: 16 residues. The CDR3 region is CASSPLDRRSYNEQFF. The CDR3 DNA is TGTGCCAGCAGCCCACTGGACCGACGCTCCTACAATGAGCAGTTCTTC.

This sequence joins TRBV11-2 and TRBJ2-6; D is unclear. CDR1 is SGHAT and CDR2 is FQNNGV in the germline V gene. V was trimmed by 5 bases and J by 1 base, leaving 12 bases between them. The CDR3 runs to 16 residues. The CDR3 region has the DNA TGTGCCAGCAGCCTAACCGGAAGGTCTGGGGCCAACGTCCTGACTTTC. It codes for CASSLTGRSGANVLTF.

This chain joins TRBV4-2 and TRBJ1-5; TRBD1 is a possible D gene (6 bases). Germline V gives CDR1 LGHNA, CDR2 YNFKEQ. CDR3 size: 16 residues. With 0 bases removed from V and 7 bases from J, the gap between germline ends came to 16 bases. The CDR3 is CASSQDRMGAGQPQHF. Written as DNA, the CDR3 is TGTGCCAGCAGCCAAGATCGTATGGGGGCCGGGCAGCCCCAGCATTTT.